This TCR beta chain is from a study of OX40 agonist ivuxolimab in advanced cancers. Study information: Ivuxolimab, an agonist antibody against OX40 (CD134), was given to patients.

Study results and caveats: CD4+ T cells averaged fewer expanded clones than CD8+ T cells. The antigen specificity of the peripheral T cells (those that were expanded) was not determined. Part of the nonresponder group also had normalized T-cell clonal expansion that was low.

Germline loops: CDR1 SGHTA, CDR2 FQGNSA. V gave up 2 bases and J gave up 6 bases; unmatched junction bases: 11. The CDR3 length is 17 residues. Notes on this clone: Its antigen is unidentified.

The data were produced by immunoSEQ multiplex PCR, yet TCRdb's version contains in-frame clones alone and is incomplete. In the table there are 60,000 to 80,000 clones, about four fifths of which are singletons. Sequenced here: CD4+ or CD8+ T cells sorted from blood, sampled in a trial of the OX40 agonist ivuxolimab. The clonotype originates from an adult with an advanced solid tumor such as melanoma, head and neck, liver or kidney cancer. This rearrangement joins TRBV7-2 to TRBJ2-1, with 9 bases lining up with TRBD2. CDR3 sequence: CASSLYLAGRAGNEQFF. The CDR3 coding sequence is TGTGCCAGCAGCTTATACCTAGCGGGGAGGGCGGGCAATGAGCAGTTCTTC.